Sequencing of this T cell receptor beta chain was carried out in a study of blood T cell repertoires in COVID-19. Background on the study: Sites in the United States, Italy and Spain provided acute and convalescent COVID-19 samples. T cells, B-cell-depleted T cells, or PBMCs provided the cDNA or gDNA that served as material.

Original methodology: Amplifying reference gene primers gave estimates of nucleated cell counts. Only in-frame clones appear in the TCRdb table, and some are missing; sequencing was by immunoSEQ multiplex PCR. The D gene and trimming were derived from the DNA, and the V and J assignments and clone size from that table. There are about 140,000 clones in the sample; roughly 80% occur only once, and around 9.9% lies in the top ten. V dropped 6 bases and J dropped 5; count of bases not matched to a gene: 4. Per the germline V gene, CDR1 is MDHEN and CDR2 is SYDVKM. The CDR3 length is 14 residues. The chain couples TRBV28 to TRBJ2-3, with 11 positions matching TRBD2. The source is a man between 60 and 75 years old who had recovered from COVID-19. The sequencing input was peripheral blood. The CDR3 region is CASSPSGGQDTQYF. The CDR3 nucleotides read TGTGCCAGCAGCCCTAGCGGGGGGCAAGATACGCAGTATTTT. The variable domain in full, with the rest retrieved from reference TRBV28 and TRBJ2-3, is DVKVTQSSRYLVKRTGEKVFLECVQDMDHENMFWYRQDPGLGLRLIYFSYDVKMKEKGDIPEGYSVSREKKERFSLILESASTNQTSMYLCASSPSGGQDTQYFGPGTRLTVL.